Here is one TCR beta chain with its context. Its antigen is currently unknown. The sample's treatment: oral pan-JAK inhibitor, 5-10 mg twice daily. PBMCs provided sorted CD4+ and CD8+ T cells. The data were taken from a study of CD8+ T cells in alopecia areata. The overall study: Patients in the treated group were given tofacitinib by mouth, 5 to 10 mg twice a day. Notes on the study in general: With patients, TCR sharing proved less clear than in mice, a difference possibly related to HLA. Clonality was higher in lesional than normal scalp, especially in alopecia totalis/universalis.

Trimming took off 6 bases at V and 7 bases at J, with 18 bases between the two ends. Germline V gene sequence: CDR1 SGHTA, CDR2 FQGTGA. The CDR3 is 14 residues long. The sequencing template was cDNA reverse transcribed from extracted RNA. Measured with immunoSEQ multiplex PCR; TCRdb has only the in-frame clones, and not every one. The table lists about 160,000 clones, about three fifths of them singletons. This rearrangement joins TRBV7-3 to TRBJ2-5, with TRBD2 as a possible D gene (6 bases). This receptor was identified in a human donor with alopecia areata. The starting material was CD4+ T cells sorted from blood, obtained at week 4, from a patient treated with tofacitinib. DNA of the CDR3: TGTGCCAGCAGTTACGGGGGTCCGGAAGGGACCCAGTACTTC. It translates to CASSYGGPEGTQYF.